The 18 T cell receptor beta chains listed next were all sequenced from one sample in a study of blood T cells in healthy people across ages. With a J-beta primer mix and a sample-barcoded 5' primer, a second PCR ran roughly 7 to 11 cycles. TCRdb called the 5' RACE reads again in MiXCR, with one record for every CDR3 protein. The data contain under 2 million distinct CDR3 sequences, about 31% of them singletons. The sample comprised blood. Receptor source: a woman in her twenties or thirties in good health.

This clonotype was seen a few times. The rearrangement joins TRBV10-3 to TRBJ1-1; D remains unclear. This CDR3 region has 13 residues. The V end was cut by 8 bases, the J end by 7 bases, with 17 bases between. The germline gives CDR1 ENHRY, CDR2 SYGVKD. The CDR3 bases are TGTGCCATCTCCCGGGGAATAGAAATTGAAGCTTTCTTT. Amino acid sequence: CAISRGIEIEAFF.

This clonotype was detected a few times. This chain links TRBV7-2 with TRBJ1-2; 8 nucleotides line up with TRBD1. The CDR3 is 15 amino acids. The germline gives CDR1 SGHTA, CDR2 FQGNSA. V gave up 5 bases and J gave up 4 bases; unmatched junction bases: 9. The CDR3 here is CASSDTGTGLYGYTF. The CDR3 DNA reads as TGTGCCAGCAGCGATACCGGGACAGGACTCTATGGCTACACCTTC. Using reference TRBV7-2 and TRBJ1-2 for the parts outside the CDR3, the full variable domain is GAGVSQSPSNKVTEKGKDVELRCDPISGHTALYWYRQSLGQGLEFLIYFQGNSAPDKSGLPSDRFSAERTGGSVSTLTIQRTQQEDSAVYLCASSDTGTGLYGYTFGSGTRLTVV.

This clonotype appeared a few times. The J gene is TRBJ2-5, the V gene TRBV6-2 or TRBV6-3; D may be TRBD2 (6 bases). The CDR3 spans 15 residues. Germline V gene data show CDR1 as MNHEY and CDR2 as SVGEGT. V was pared by 7 bases and J by 1 base, with 16 bases between. CDR3 sequence (DNA): TGTGCCAGCACACATTTTAGCGGAACCCAAGAGACCCAGTACTTC. Its translation: CASTHFSGTQETQYF.

This clonotype was recorded a few times. V is TRBV11-1 and J is TRBJ1-1; a possible D gene is TRBD1 (5 bases). The CDR3 spans 15 residues. The V and J ends lost 7 bases and 1 base respectively, with 16 bases between them. Germline CDR1 SGHAT, CDR2 FQDESV (reference sequence). This CDR3 is CASNPRGPSNTEAFF. In DNA form, the CDR3 reads TGTGCCAGCAACCCAAGGGGACCTTCGAACACTGAAGCTTTCTTT.

The chain is built from TRBV6-1 and TRBJ2-5; D remains unclear. This CDR3 region has 16 residues. With 2 bases removed from V and 5 bases from J, the gap between germline ends came to 18 bases. Germline V gene sequence: CDR1 MNHNS, CDR2 SASEGT. The CDR3 protein is CASSETGAYFGETQYF. In DNA, the CDR3 is TGTGCCAGCAGTGAAACCGGCGCCTACTTTGGCGAGACCCAGTACTTC.

The rearrangement joins TRBV10-3 to TRBJ1-5; no definite D call. Trimming shortened V by 0 bases and J by 4 bases, and 10 bases separated the two germline ends. The CDR3 length is 15 residues. Germline V lookup: CDR1 ENHRY, CDR2 SYGVKD. CDR3 bases: TGTGCCATCAGTGAGTCGAGTAGCCTTAATCAGCCCCAGCATTTT. Its protein is CAISESSSLNQPQHF.

In this sample, this clonotype turned up once. The chain has TRBV5-1 and TRBJ1-5; D is unresolved. CDR3 length: 12 residues. In germline, CDR1 is SGHRS, CDR2 YFSETQ. V lost 0 bases and J 9 bases, leaving 7 bases between the germline ends. The CDR3 DNA sequence: TGCGCCAGCAGCTTGGATGGCCTGCCCCAGCATTTT. Translated, it gives CASSLDGLPQHF. The full variable domain, its missing parts supplied by reference TRBV5-1 and TRBJ1-5, is KAGVTQTPRYLIKTRGQQVTLSCSPISGHRSVSWYQQTPGQGLQFLFEYFSETQRNKGNFPGRFSGRQFSNSRSEMNVSTLELGDSALYLCASSLDGLPQHFGDGTRLSIL.

This clonotype was observed a few times. The chain combines TRBV28 with TRBJ2-3; perhaps D is TRBD1 or TRBD2 (5 bases each). Looked up from germline, CDR1 is MDHEN and CDR2 is SYDVKM. Trimming shortened V by 6 bases and J by 2 bases, and 18 bases separated the two germline ends. CDR3 size: 16 residues. CDR3 sequence: CASRSSGTLITDTQYF. The CDR3 DNA follows: TGTGCCAGCAGGTCATCCGGGACGTTGATCACAGATACGCAGTATTTT.

In its sample, this clonotype was seen a few times. The chain is built from TRBV18 and TRBJ1-1; 9 nucleotides line up with TRBD1. CDR1 KGHSH and CDR2 LQKENI come from the germline V gene. The CDR3 totals 14 residues. The junction had 6 bases not matched to a gene; V was cut back by 6 bases and J by 4 bases. DNA of the CDR3: TGTGCCAGCTCTCAGGGACAGGGACCCACTGAAGCTTTCTTT. This codes for CASSQGQGPTEAFF.

This chain connects TRBV6-1 to TRBJ2-5; D perhaps matches TRBD2 (5 bases). In germline, CDR1 is MNHNS, CDR2 SASEGT. This CDR3 is built from 16 residues. The V end lost 2 bases, the J end lost 4 bases, and 17 bases lay between the germline ends. The chain's CDR3 is CASSERTHRRGETQYF. CDR3 DNA: TGTGCCAGCAGTGAACGGACGCACAGACGGGGAGAGACCCAGTACTTC.

This clonotype was seen more than once but under ten times. CDR3 DNA: TGTGCCAGCAGCCAGGGGGACAGGGGAAATTCACCCCTCCACTTT. Protein sequence: CASSQGDRGNSPLHF. The rearrangement joins TRBV3-1 to TRBJ1-6; 10 bases line up with TRBD1. CDR1 is LGHDT and CDR2 is YNNKEL in the germline V gene (reference sequence). Trimming cost V 3 bases and J 7 bases; bases outside gene matches: 3. The CDR3 contains 15 residues. Supplemented by reference TRBV3-1 and TRBJ1-6, the full variable domain reads DTAVSQTPKYLVTQMGNDKSIKCEQNLGHDTMYWYKQDSKKFLKIMFSYNNKELIINETVPNRFSPKSPDKAHLNLHINSLELGDSAVYFCASSQGDRGNSPLHFGNGTRLTVT.

The chain uses TRBV27 and TRBJ2-7, with 7 bases lining up with TRBD1. Per the germline V gene, CDR1 is MNHEY and CDR2 is SMNVEV (reference sequence). The V segment lost 6 bases and the J segment 10 bases; nucleotides outside the gene matches: 18. The CDR3 contains 15 residues. The CDR3 DNA sequence: TGTGCCAGCAGCGGAGCGAACAGGGGACGAGAAATCCAGTACTTC. Protein product: CASSGANRGREIQYF.

Regarding this clonotype: A much larger clone lies a single base off, so this may be a read error. V usage is TRBV29-1 and J usage is TRBJ2-7; maybe TRBD1 (5 bases). The CDR3 is 12 residues long. CDR1 is SQVTM, CDR2 ANQGSEA, per germline. The V end lost 4 bases, the J end lost 3 bases, and 10 bases lay between the germline ends. CDR3 sequence (DNA): TGCAGCGTTGGGAACAGGAGCTACGAGCAGTACTTC. This gives the protein CSVGNRSYEQYF.

In this sample, this clonotype turned up a few times. The rearrangement uses TRBV6-2 or TRBV6-3 and TRBJ2-7; a weak D match, TRBD2 (5 bases). V lost 4 bases, J lost 2 bases, and 15 bases lay in between. Germline-derived CDR1 and CDR2 are MNHEY and SVGEGT. This CDR3 is built from 15 residues. CDR3 in amino acids: CASSSHLSGTYEQYF. The DNA for the CDR3 is TGTGCCAGCAGTTCCCACTTAAGCGGCACCTACGAGCAGTACTTC.

V gene TRBV7-2 combines with J gene TRBJ2-1; weak D call: TRBD2 (6 bases). This CDR3 has 16 residues. The germline CDR1 and CDR2 sequences are SGHTA and FQGNSA. The ends were cut back, 0 bases at V and 8 bases at J, with 17 bases in the middle. The CDR3 spells CASSLAGGPSWYEQFF. The CDR3 DNA reads as TGTGCCAGCAGCTTAGCGGGAGGACCCTCATGGTATGAGCAGTTCTTC. Drawing the rest from reference TRBV7-2 and TRBJ2-1, the complete variable domain is GAGVSQSPSNKVTEKGKDVELRCDPISGHTALYWYRQSLGQGLEFLIYFQGNSAPDKSGLPSDRFSAERTGGSVSTLTIQRTQQEDSAVYLCASSLAGGPSWYEQFFGPGTRLTVL.

This CDR3 reads CSAPRQSNQPQHF. The CDR3 nucleotides are TGCAGTGCCCCCAGACAGTCCAATCAGCCCCAGCATTTT. This sequence joins TRBV20-1 and TRBJ1-5; maybe TRBD1 (5 bases). CDR1 is DFQATT, CDR2 SNEGSKA, per germline (reference sequence). The CDR3 is 13 amino acids. The ends were cut back, 6 bases at V and 3 bases at J, with 12 bases in the middle.

To note about this clonotype: The junction shows a germline mismatch at one end, possibly a read error. This rearrangement joins TRBV29-1 to TRBJ1-1; 9 positions agree with TRBD1. CDR1 is SQVTM, CDR2 ANQGSEA, per germline. The CDR3 covers 14 residues. The CDR3 nucleotides read TGCAACGTTTATAAGACAGGGGGAAGCACTGAAGCTTTCTTT. Translated: CNVYKTGGSTEAFF.

The chain recombines TRBV4-1 with TRBJ2-2; the D is unclear. The germline gives CDR1 MGHRA, CDR2 YSYEKL. This CDR3 is built from 16 residues. V was clipped by 4 bases and J by 4 bases, with 16 bases between them. The CDR3 region has the DNA TGCGCCAGCAGCCCCTACCGGGCCCGGGCCACCGGGGAGCTGTTTTTT. Its translation: CASSPYRARATGELFF.